Each of the 22 T cell receptor beta chains below was sequenced from the same sample in a study of blood T cell repertoires in COVID-19. The table came from immunoSEQ multiplex PCR; TCRdb's copy has only in-frame clones and leaves some out. This table has approximately 53,000 clones, 90% appearing once. The sequenced sample was peripheral blood. These TCRs come from a woman older than 75 with acute or convalescent COVID-19.

The chain links TRBV6-5 to TRBJ2-1; TRBD2 is a possible D gene (6 bases). From germline, CDR1 is MNHEY and CDR2 SVGAGI. The ends were cut back, 7 bases at V and 3 bases at J, with 16 bases in the middle. The CDR3 is 15 amino acids. CDR3 DNA sequence: TGTGCCAGCACCAAAACGGGGACTTACTACAATGAGCAGTTCTTC. Encoded protein: CASTKTGTYYNEQFF.

The chain has TRBV24-1 and TRBJ2-7; tentative D call: TRBD1 (6 bases). The germline V gene has CDR1 KGHDR and CDR2 SFDVKD. The CDR3 contains 12 residues. The V end lost 7 bases, the J end lost 6 bases, and 12 bases lay between the germline ends. The CDR3 loop reads CATRDSSGEQYF. In DNA form, the CDR3 reads TGTGCCACCAGGGACAGTTCGGGCGAGCAGTACTTC.

The chain joins TRBV7-2 to TRBJ1-6; D perhaps matches TRBD1 (5 bases). The V gene lost 5 bases and the J gene lost 10 bases, with 15 bases spanning the gap. This CDR3 spans 14 amino acids. Germline CDR1 and CDR2: SGHTA and FQGNSA. The DNA for the CDR3 is TGTGCCAGCAGCCTTGGGGGGTCTCACTCACCCCTCCACTTT. It codes for CASSLGGSHSPLHF.

This clone appeared once. The rearrangement uses TRBV19 and TRBJ1-1; maybe TRBD1 (6 bases). Germline CDR1 and CDR2: LNHDA and SQIVND (reference sequence). Deletions cut 7 bases from V and 4 bases from J, with 19 bases between. The CDR3 totals 15 residues. Here the CDR3 DNA reads TGTGCCAGTACCCGGATGGGGGGCGGGGGCACTGAAGCTTTCTTT. It yields the protein CASTRMGGGGTEAFF.

The chain recombines TRBV24-1 with TRBJ1-2, with 7 bases matching TRBD1. This CDR3 region has 13 residues. V dropped 4 bases and J dropped 5; count of bases not matched to a gene: 3. Germline assignment: CDR1 KGHDR and CDR2 SFDVKD. CDR3 DNA: TGTGCCACCAGTGACGCGACAGGGTATGGCTACACCTTC. It codes for CATSDATGYGYTF.

The chain links TRBV6-5 to TRBJ2-2; D is uncertain. The ends were cut back, 8 bases at V and 2 bases at J, with 12 bases in the middle. The CDR3 contains 14 residues. The V gene's germline CDR1 is MNHEY and CDR2 SVGAGI. CDR3 DNA sequence: TGTGCCAGCCTTCTGGAGCGAAACACCGGGGAGCTGTTTTTT. It specifies CASLLERNTGELFF.

This chain joins TRBV19 and TRBJ1-5, with TRBD1 matching 12 bases. CDR3 length: 20 residues. CDR1 and CDR2 from the germline V gene are LNHDA and SQIVND (reference sequence). Trimming cost V 3 bases and J 2 bases; bases outside gene matches: 14. The CDR3 sequence: CASSINTGTGGGRGNQPQHF. As DNA, the CDR3 is TGTGCCAGTAGTATTAACACCGGGACAGGGGGCGGTCGGGGCAATCAGCCCCAGCATTTT.

The CDR3: CAWSPYGRYTF. The CDR3 DNA reads TGTGCCTGGAGCCCCTATGGGCGCTACACCTTC. This chain links TRBV30 with TRBJ1-2; D unclear. In germline, CDR1 is GTSNPN, CDR2 SVGIG (reference sequence). Trimming cost V 3 bases and J 9 bases, with 11 bases left between them. The CDR3 spans 11 residues.

The gene calls are TRBV9 and TRBJ2-1; TRBD2 aligns across 13 bases. V shed 3 bases and J 11 bases; nucleotides not matched to a gene: 11. Per germline, CDR1 SGDLS and CDR2 YYNGEE. CDR3 length: 16 amino acids. CDR3 DNA: TGTGCCAGCAGCGCGACCCGGACTAGCGGGGGAGGGCAGCAGTTCTTC. It is translated as CASSATRTSGGGQQFF.

The chain uses TRBV6-5 and TRBJ1-4; 7 positions match TRBD1. V trimming: 3 bases; J trimming: 2 bases; junction bases outside the gene matches: 6. The CDR3 has 16 residues. Germline-derived CDR1 and CDR2 are MNHEY and SVGAGI. The CDR3 region has the DNA TGTGCCAGCAGTTATCAGGGACAGAGGACTAATGAAAAACTGTTTTTT. Translated, it gives CASSYQGQRTNEKLFF.

The chain uses TRBV5-1 and TRBJ1-1, with 7 bases aligning to TRBD1. The germline CDR1 and CDR2 sequences are SGHRS and YFSETQ. The CDR3 loop spans 15 amino acids. V shed 4 bases and J 1 base; nucleotides not matched to a gene: 7. The CDR3 bases are TGCGCCAGCAGCATCCTGACAGGGCCGAACACTGAAGCTTTCTTT. Translating it yields CASSILTGPNTEAFF.

The CDR3 DNA reads TGTGCCAGTAGTATCGGAGGGTTTCCGCGGAATTCACCCCTCCACTTT. Translating it yields CASSIGGFPRNSPLHF. V usage is TRBV19 and J usage is TRBJ1-6, with D hard to call. Germline assignment: CDR1 LNHDA and CDR2 SQIVND (reference sequence). V was pared by 3 bases and J by 7 bases, with 16 bases between. This CDR3 has 16 amino acids.

The gene calls are TRBV10-3 and TRBJ1-1; D not certain. The CDR3 covers 12 residues. The germline V and J ends were trimmed by 10 bases and 1 base, with 10 bases remaining between them. The V gene's germline CDR1 is ENHRY and CDR2 SYGVKD. CDR3 protein: CATTQENTEAFF. CDR3 DNA sequence: TGTGCCACCACTCAGGAGAACACTGAAGCTTTCTTT.

The V gene is TRBV6-5, the J gene TRBJ2-3; D ambiguous. Germline CDR1 is MNHEY and CDR2 is SVGAGI. The CDR3 is 11 amino acids. The V and J ends lost 6 bases and 9 bases respectively, with 10 bases between them. The CDR3 DNA reads TGTGCCAGCAGCCGACTGGAGACGCAGTATTTT. The encoded protein is CASSRLETQYF.

This chain joins TRBV5-1 and TRBJ2-3; D unclear. V was clipped by 1 base and J by 6 bases, with 9 bases between them. The germline CDR1 and CDR2 sequences are SGHRS and YFSETQ. CDR3 length equals 13 residues. The CDR3 DNA reads as TGCGCCAGCAGCTTGCCTCTCCGGGATACGCAGTATTTT. Amino acids: CASSLPLRDTQYF.

V and J are TRBV19 and TRBJ2-3; 10 bases line up with TRBD2. Germline CDR1 is LNHDA and CDR2 is SQIVND (reference sequence). The ends lost 5 bases at V and 3 bases at J; junction bases unmatched: 5. CDR3 length: 15 amino acids. For the CDR3, the DNA is TGTGCCAGTAGTGCCGGACTAGCGGAGACAGATACGCAGTATTTT. This gives the protein CASSAGLAETDTQYF.

The count of this clone is one. V is TRBV5-4 and J is TRBJ2-2, with 9 positions matching TRBD1. Germline loops: CDR1 SGHNT, CDR2 YYREEE (reference sequence). The CDR3 is 16 amino acids. Trimming at V came to 2 bases and at J to 4 bases, leaving 6 bases not matched to a gene. CDR3 sequence (DNA): TGTGCCAGCAGCTTATTGGGACAGGGAGCCACCGGGGAGCTGTTTTTT. This codes for CASSLLGQGATGELFF.

This clone was picked up one time. The V call is TRBV7-6, the J call TRBJ1-3; D might be TRBD1 (6 bases). In germline, CDR1 is SGHVS, CDR2 FNYEAQ. Trimming left V 0 bases short and J 5 bases short, with 20 bases between. The CDR3 runs to 18 residues. CDR3 in DNA: TGTGCCAGCAGCTTAGCCGTAACCGGGACAACTACGAGAAACACCATATATTTT. Protein sequence: CASSLAVTGTTTRNTIYF.

The chain combines TRBV5-1 with TRBJ2-5; weak D call: TRBD1 (6 bases). Deletions cut 4 bases from V and 2 bases from J, with 12 bases between. The CDR3 loop spans 14 amino acids. Germline V CDR1 and CDR2: SGHRS, YFSETQ. The CDR3: CASSPQGSQETQYF. DNA of the CDR3: TGCGCCAGCAGCCCCCAGGGGTCGCAAGAGACCCAGTACTTC. Variable domain in full (rest from reference TRBV5-1 and TRBJ2-5): KAGVTQTPRYLIKTRGQQVTLSCSPISGHRSVSWYQQTPGQGLQFLFEYFSETQRNKGNFPGRFSGRQFSNSRSEMNVSTLELGDSALYLCASSPQGSQETQYFGPGTRLLVL.

The V gene is TRBV15, the J gene TRBJ2-7; TRBD1 matches 9 bases. Germline values: CDR1 LNHNV, CDR2 YYDKDF (reference sequence). The CDR3 extends over 15 amino acids. V lost 0 bases, J lost 5 bases, and 5 bases stayed unmatched. CDR3 sequence: CATSRDRRTGDEQYF. Here the CDR3 DNA reads TGTGCCACCAGCAGAGATCGTAGGACAGGGGACGAGCAGTACTTC.

This chain connects TRBV6-5 to TRBJ1-1; 7 bases are a match to TRBD1. The germline V gene encodes CDR1 MNHEY and CDR2 SVGAGI. V was pared by 6 bases and J by 0 bases, with 4 bases of the junction left unmatched. The CDR3 has 14 residues. The CDR3 DNA reads as TGTGCCAGCAGGGGGACAGATTTGAACACTGAAGCTTTCTTT. Residues: CASRGTDLNTEAFF.

J is TRBJ1-5 and V is TRBV9; D ambiguous. This CDR3 is built from 13 residues. Between the trimmed V and J ends, which lost 4 bases and 7 bases, there was a span of 12 bases. Germline V gives CDR1 SGDLS, CDR2 YYNGEE. CDR3 region: CASSPRGGQPQHF. The CDR3 nucleotides are TGTGCCAGCAGCCCTCGTGGAGGACAGCCCCAGCATTTT.